A selection of T cell receptor beta chains follows, all from one sample in a study of human T cells and chemical hapten exposure. MiXCR, run by TCRdb on the RACE reads, gives a single entry per CDR3 protein. This sample has about 69,000 distinct CDR3 sequences, with 9% to 12% found just once. The sample consisted of whole blood, taken in connection with sensitization to the hapten diphenylcyclopropenone (DPC). Receptors were obtained from a woman aged 45 to 65 with alopecia areata. Some clones in this sample may be carry-over from other donors' samples. Both conserved end residues are part of each CDR3. The D gene is left open where the match is weak. Not every row has a clone size; where given, it reads once, few, many or a size class.

clone_size: many; v_call: TRBV27; d_call: TRBD1; j_call: TRBJ2-6; cdr3_aa: CASSLFVDGQGSGANVLTF; cdr3_nt: TGTGCCAGCAGTTTATTTGTCGACGGACAGGGGTCCGGGGCCAACGTCCTGACTTTC
clone_size: few; v_call: TRBV6-6; d_call: TRBD1; j_call: TRBJ1-1; cdr3_aa: CASSYNTGDPKAFF; cdr3_nt: TGTGCCAGCAGTTACAATACAGGGGATCCCAAAGCTTTCTTT
clone_size: few; v_call: TRBV5-4; d_call: TRBD1; j_call: TRBJ1-2; cdr3_aa: CASSLDDRGFGYTF; cdr3_nt: TGTGCCAGCAGCTTGGACGACAGGGGGTTTGGCTACACCTTC
clone_size: many; v_call: TRBV2; d_call: NA; j_call: TRBJ2-7; cdr3_aa: CASPRSGGEQYF; cdr3_nt: TGTGCCAGCCCTCGGTCCGGGGGAGAGCAGTACTTC
clone_size: many; v_call: TRBV10-2; d_call: NA; j_call: TRBJ2-1; cdr3_aa: CASSESSSPLLAGQFF; cdr3_nt: TGCGCCAGCAGTGAGTCGTCTAGCCCGCTACTAGCCGGACAGTTCTTC
clone_size: few; v_call: TRBV12-3/TRBV12-4; d_call: NA; j_call: TRBJ2-5; cdr3_aa: CASRLRDETQYF; cdr3_nt: TGTGCCAGCAGACTGAGAGACGAGACCCAGTACTTC
clone_size: NA; v_call: TRBV13; d_call: NA; j_call: TRBJ2-3; cdr3_aa: CASSLGLQGTDTQYF; cdr3_nt: TGTGCCAGCAGCTTGGGACTCCAAGGCACAGATACGCAGTATTTT
clone_size: many; v_call: TRBV27; d_call: TRBD1; j_call: TRBJ2-6; cdr3_aa: CATRQGSGANVLTF; cdr3_nt: TGTGCCACCCGACAGGGCTCTGGGGCCAACGTCCTGACTTTC
clone_size: many; v_call: TRBV7-9; d_call: NA; j_call: TRBJ2-1; cdr3_aa: CASSSTRTANNEQFF; cdr3_nt: TGTGCCAGCAGCTCCACCAGGACAGCAAACAATGAGCAGTTCTTC
clone_size: NA; v_call: TRBV12-3/TRBV12-4; d_call: NA; j_call: TRBJ2-1; cdr3_aa: CASSLGTPWDEQFF; cdr3_nt: TGTGCCAGCAGTCTCGGGACTCCTTGGGATGAGCAGTTCTTC
clone_size: many; v_call: TRBV11-2; d_call: TRBD2; j_call: TRBJ2-7; cdr3_aa: CASSRLATNYEQYF; cdr3_nt: TGTGCCAGCAGCAGACTAGCGACAAATTACGAGCAGTACTTC
clone_size: many; v_call: TRBV4-2; d_call: NA; j_call: TRBJ2-3; cdr3_aa: CASSQDIPPIKPDTQYF; cdr3_nt: TGTGCCAGCAGCCAAGATATACCCCCTATTAAGCCAGATACGCAGTATTTT
clone_size: many; v_call: TRBV29-1; d_call: NA; j_call: TRBJ1-2; cdr3_aa: CSVGHQLRYTF; cdr3_nt: TGCAGCGTTGGACACCAATTGCGCTACACCTTC
clone_size: many; v_call: TRBV12-3/TRBV12-4; d_call: NA; j_call: TRBJ2-7; cdr3_aa: CASSTPGTSKGEQYF; cdr3_nt: TGTGCCAGCAGCACCCCCGGGACATCAAAAGGCGAGCAGTACTTC
clone_size: NA; v_call: TRBV19; d_call: NA; j_call: TRBJ2-2; cdr3_aa: CASRPQGNTGELFF; cdr3_nt: TGTGCCAGTAGGCCACAGGGGAACACCGGGGAGCTGTTTTTT
clone_size: many; v_call: TRBV9; d_call: NA; j_call: TRBJ2-7; cdr3_aa: CASSRQPSYSYEQYF; cdr3_nt: TGTGCCAGCAGTAGACAGCCATCCTACTCCTACGAGCAGTACTTC
clone_size: NA; v_call: TRBV2; d_call: NA; j_call: TRBJ1-1; cdr3_aa: CASERPNTEAFF; cdr3_nt: TGTGCCAGCGAGCGCCCGAACACTGAAGCTTTCTTT
clone_size: NA; v_call: TRBV5-1; d_call: TRBD1; j_call: TRBJ1-6; cdr3_aa: CASSLDRGLGSPLHF; cdr3_nt: TGCGCCAGCAGCTTGGACAGGGGGCTCGGGTCACCCCTCCACTTT
clone_size: many; v_call: TRBV12-3/TRBV12-4; d_call: NA; j_call: TRBJ1-1; cdr3_aa: CASSRAPRNTEAFF; cdr3_nt: TGTGCCAGCAGTCGGGCCCCTCGGAACACTGAAGCTTTCTTT
clone_size: many; v_call: TRBV7-6; d_call: TRBD1; j_call: TRBJ1-3; cdr3_aa: CASSLGQGASGNTIYF; cdr3_nt: TGTGCCAGCAGCTTAGGACAGGGAGCCTCTGGAAACACCATATATTTT
clone_size: NA; v_call: TRBV2; d_call: NA; j_call: TRBJ1-1; cdr3_aa: CASSKGQGSTEAFF; cdr3_nt: TGTGCCAGCAGCAAGGGTCAGGGCTCCACTGAAGCTTTCTTT
clone_size: few; v_call: TRBV29-1; d_call: TRBD2; j_call: TRBJ2-4; cdr3_aa: CSVATGTGTRIQYF; cdr3_nt: TGCAGCGTTGCGACTGGCACCGGGACTAGGATTCAGTACTTC
clone_size: NA; v_call: TRBV4-1; d_call: NA; j_call: TRBJ1-1; cdr3_aa: CASSQGTEAFF; cdr3_nt: TGCGCCAGCAGCCAAGGTACAGAAGCTTTCTTT
clone_size: few; v_call: TRBV29-1; d_call: TRBD1; j_call: TRBJ2-5; cdr3_aa: CSVVGDSQETQYF; cdr3_nt: TGCAGCGTTGTTGGGGACAGCCAAGAGACCCAGTACTTC
clone_size: many; v_call: TRBV2; d_call: TRBD2; j_call: TRBJ2-1; cdr3_aa: CASRLAGDNEQFF; cdr3_nt: TGTGCCAGCAGGCTAGCGGGAGACAATGAGCAGTTCTTC
clone_size: NA; v_call: TRBV7-8; d_call: TRBD1; j_call: TRBJ2-1; cdr3_aa: CASSWVTGALSYNEQFF; cdr3_nt: TGTGCCAGCAGCTGGGTCACAGGGGCCCTGTCGTACAATGAGCAGTTCTTC
clone_size: many; v_call: TRBV20-1; d_call: NA; j_call: TRBJ2-7; cdr3_aa: CSARPRPSGRSEQYF; cdr3_nt: TGCAGTGCTAGACCCAGGCCCAGCGGTCGTAGCGAGCAGTACTTC
clone_size: many; v_call: TRBV7-9; d_call: NA; j_call: TRBJ1-3; cdr3_aa: CASSLTNSGNTIYF; cdr3_nt: TGTGCCAGCAGCTTGACCAACTCTGGAAACACCATATATTTT
clone_size: few; v_call: TRBV20-1; d_call: TRBD2; j_call: TRBJ2-3; cdr3_aa: CSARGWLAGGATQYF; cdr3_nt: TGCAGTGCTAGAGGATGGCTAGCGGGAGGTGCCACGCAGTATTTT
clone_size: few; v_call: TRBV7-2; d_call: NA; j_call: TRBJ2-7; cdr3_aa: CASSFPTSSSYEQYF; cdr3_nt: TGTGCCAGCAGCTTTCCTACTAGCTCGTCCTACGAGCAGTACTTC
clone_size: many; v_call: TRBV28; d_call: NA; j_call: TRBJ1-4; cdr3_aa: CASSLYTGTQEKLFF; cdr3_nt: TGTGCCAGCAGTTTGTATACCGGGACACAAGAAAAACTGTTTTTT
clone_size: NA; v_call: TRBV6-2/TRBV6-3; d_call: NA; j_call: TRBJ2-5; cdr3_aa: CASSRDHQETQYF; cdr3_nt: TGTGCCAGCAGTAGGGACCATCAAGAGACCCAGTACTTC
clone_size: few; v_call: TRBV29-1; d_call: NA; j_call: TRBJ2-5; cdr3_aa: CSVERWDTQETQYF; cdr3_nt: TGCAGCGTTGAACGCTGGGACACGCAAGAGACCCAGTACTTC
clone_size: many; v_call: TRBV6-5; d_call: NA; j_call: TRBJ2-1; cdr3_aa: CASTPTGAHYSEFF; cdr3_nt: TGTGCCAGCACCCCAACCGGGGCCCACTACTCTGAGTTCTTC
clone_size: many; v_call: TRBV5-1; d_call: NA; j_call: TRBJ2-3; cdr3_aa: CASSLAGFGTDTQYF; cdr3_nt: TGCGCCAGCAGCTTGGCAGGGTTCGGCACAGATACGCAGTATTTT
clone_size: many; v_call: TRBV29-1; d_call: TRBD1; j_call: TRBJ2-5; cdr3_aa: CSANRGPETQYF; cdr3_nt: TGCAGCGCCAACAGGGGGCCGGAGACCCAGTACTTC
clone_size: many; v_call: TRBV7-9; d_call: NA; j_call: TRBJ1-6; cdr3_aa: CASSLDLGRFNSPLHF; cdr3_nt: TGTGCCAGCAGCTTAGATCTAGGGAGATTTAATTCACCCCTCCACTTT
clone_size: few; v_call: TRBV7-6; d_call: NA; j_call: TRBJ2-1; cdr3_aa: CASSPESYNEQFF; cdr3_nt: TGTGCCAGCAGCCCCGAATCCTACAATGAGCAGTTCTTC
clone_size: NA; v_call: TRBV29-1; d_call: TRBD1; j_call: TRBJ1-1; cdr3_aa: CSSRGQKDTEAFF; cdr3_nt: TGCAGCAGCAGGGGGCAGAAAGACACTGAAGCTTTCTTT
clone_size: few; v_call: TRBV9; d_call: NA; j_call: TRBJ2-7; cdr3_aa: CASSVESSYEQYF; cdr3_nt: TGTGCCAGCAGCGTCGAGAGCTCCTACGAGCAGTACTTC
clone_size: few; v_call: TRBV5-5; d_call: NA; j_call: TRBJ1-1; cdr3_aa: CASSFGSLNTEAFF; cdr3_nt: TGTGCCAGCAGCTTTGGGAGTTTGAACACTGAAGCTTTCTTT
clone_size: NA; v_call: TRBV15; d_call: TRBD2; j_call: TRBJ2-3; cdr3_aa: CATSSPTSGRGQDTQYF; cdr3_nt: TGTGCCACCAGCAGCCCGACTAGCGGGAGGGGCCAAGATACGCAGTATTTT
clone_size: many; v_call: TRBV3-1; d_call: NA; j_call: TRBJ1-4; cdr3_aa: CASSRQLATNEKLFF; cdr3_nt: TGTGCCAGCAGCCGACAGCTTGCAACTAATGAAAAACTGTTTTTT
clone_size: NA; v_call: TRBV12-2; d_call: NA; j_call: TRBJ2-1; cdr3_aa: CASRPSGLPQQFF; cdr3_nt: TGTGCAAGTCGCCCTTCTGGGCTGCCCCAGCAGTTCTTC
clone_size: many; v_call: TRBV29-1; d_call: TRBD2; j_call: TRBJ2-3; cdr3_aa: CSHSGLAGGTDTQYF; cdr3_nt: TGCAGCCATTCGGGACTAGCGGGAGGTACAGATACGCAGTATTTT
clone_size: many; v_call: TRBV7-9; d_call: TRBD2; j_call: TRBJ2-5; cdr3_aa: CASSSSGQETQYF; cdr3_nt: TGTGCCAGCAGCTCTAGCGGCCAAGAGACCCAGTACTTC
clone_size: NA; v_call: TRBV6-6; d_call: TRBD2; j_call: TRBJ2-3; cdr3_aa: CASSKGLAGIGGTDTQYF; cdr3_nt: TGTGCCAGCAGTAAGGGACTAGCGGGAATTGGCGGCACAGATACGCAGTATTTT
clone_size: many; v_call: TRBV30; d_call: TRBD2; j_call: TRBJ2-3; cdr3_aa: CAWSKGLGVTDTQYF; cdr3_nt: TGTGCCTGGAGTAAGGGACTAGGTGTGACAGATACGCAGTATTTT
clone_size: many; v_call: TRBV10-3; d_call: TRBD1; j_call: TRBJ1-2; cdr3_aa: CAIQQGNYGYTF; cdr3_nt: TGTGCCATCCAACAGGGGAACTATGGCTACACCTTC
clone_size: many; v_call: TRBV20-1; d_call: TRBD2; j_call: TRBJ2-1; cdr3_aa: CSARDLGKSTSGFTEQFF; cdr3_nt: TGCAGTGCTAGAGATCTCGGAAAAAGCACTAGCGGCTTTACCGAGCAGTTCTTC
clone_size: few; v_call: TRBV11-3; d_call: NA; j_call: TRBJ2-1; cdr3_aa: CASSINRASYNEQFF; cdr3_nt: TGTGCCAGCAGCATCAACAGGGCCTCCTACAATGAGCAGTTCTTC
clone_size: NA; v_call: TRBV20-1; d_call: NA; j_call: TRBJ2-3; cdr3_aa: CSAQATDTQYF; cdr3_nt: TGCAGTGCCCAAGCGACAGATACGCAGTATTTT
clone_size: NA; v_call: TRBV6-4; d_call: TRBD1; j_call: TRBJ2-3; cdr3_aa: CASSETDRDLDTQYF; cdr3_nt: TGTGCCAGCAGTGAGACTGACAGGGATTTAGATACGCAGTATTTT
clone_size: many; v_call: TRBV11-2; d_call: NA; j_call: TRBJ1-1; cdr3_aa: CASSTNWRNTEAFF; cdr3_nt: TGTGCCAGCAGCACAAATTGGAGGAACACTGAAGCTTTCTTT